This TCR beta chain was retrieved from a study of shared clonotypes between healthy human individuals. General study findings and limits: Blood alone was sampled, and tissue repertoires likely differ.

This clone has just one count. Its antigen is not known. The test was conducted at deep level. Assay: immunoSEQ multiplex PCR; the TCRdb copy retains only in-frame clones and omits some. The sample includes roughly 510,000 clones, around 79% of them seen just once. CDR1 is SNHLY, CDR2 FYNNEI, per germline. Trimming left V 8 bases short and J 1 base short, with 15 bases between. The CDR3 runs 14 residues. This chain joins TRBV2 and TRBJ2-7; D may be TRBD1 or TRBD2 (5 bases each). The source material was PBMCs. This TCR derives from a woman aged 35 to 49 in good health. Some clones in this sample may be carry-over from other donors' samples. The CDR3 spells CASGAGGYSYEQYF. The DNA for the CDR3 is TGTGCCAGCGGGGCGGGCGGATATTCCTACGAGCAGTACTTC.